Presented here are 12 T cell receptor beta chains from one specimen sequenced in a study of blood T cells in healthy people across ages. Combining a sample-barcoded 5' primer with a J-beta primer mix, a second PCR ran for about 7 to 11 cycles. MiXCR, run by TCRdb on the 5' RACE reads, gives a single entry per CDR3 protein. The table lists some 700,000 distinct CDR3 sequences, about a fifth of them singletons. Sequenced input: blood. These receptors all stem from a man aged 70-80 years in good health.

The rearrangement links TRBV6-1 to TRBJ2-3, with TRBD1 matching over 11 bases. This CDR3 has 14 residues. Per germline, CDR1 MNHNS and CDR2 SASEGT. V shed 8 bases, J shed 4 bases, and the junction held 5 bases outside the gene matches. CDR3 nucleotides: TGTGCCAGCGGGACAGGGGGTTTGGCAGATACGCAGTATTTT. Protein: CASGTGGLADTQYF.

As DNA, the CDR3 is TGTGCCAGCAGCCGAACGGGGAGGTCAACAGATACGCAGTATTTT. Its protein is CASSRTGRSTDTQYF. V usage is TRBV6-6 and J usage is TRBJ2-3, with D perhaps matching TRBD2 (6 bases). CDR1 MNHNY and CDR2 SVGAGI come from the germline V gene (reference sequence). The CDR3 length is 15 residues. The V end was cut by 6 bases, the J end by 3 bases, with 16 bases between.

This clonotype turned up a few times. The gene calls are TRBV20-1 and TRBJ2-7; D remains ambiguous. The end of the DNA aligns better with TRBJ2-1, so the J call may be wrong. Per the germline V gene, CDR1 is DFQATT and CDR2 is SNEGSKA (reference sequence). This CDR3 spans 11 amino acids. The CDR3 sequence is CSARVSHEQFF. CDR3 nucleotides: TGCAGTGCTAGAGTCTCGCATGAGCAGTTCTTC.

Note on this clonotype: This could be a read error, since a much larger clone is one nucleotide away. This likely comes from a read error, as the CDR3 has no conserved phenylalanine or tryptophan at its end. The chain combines TRBV6-5 with TRBJ2-3, with a possible D match to TRBD1 (5 bases). Germline V gene sequence: CDR1 MNHEY, CDR2 SVGAGI. The CDR3 is 13 amino acids. V lost 8 bases to trimming and J lost 0 bases, with 9 bases between them. The CDR3 loop is CASLGDSTDTQYL. The DNA for the CDR3 is TGTGCCAGCTTAGGGGATAGCACAGATACGCAGTATCTT.

This clonotype was counted ten times or more. This chain uses TRBV27 with TRBJ2-3, with 8 bases fitting TRBD2. Trimming cost V 5 bases and J 2 bases; bases outside gene matches: 6. Germline-derived CDR1 and CDR2 are MNHEY and SMNVEV (reference sequence). The CDR3 is 15 residues long. As DNA, the CDR3 is TGTGCCAGCAGTAAACTAGCGGATAACACAGATACGCAGTATTTT. It yields the protein CASSKLADNTDTQYF.

The genes are TRBV4-3 and TRBJ1-4; D unresolved. Germline assignment: CDR1 LGHNA and CDR2 YSLEER. This CDR3 comprises 15 residues. Trimming stripped 0 bases from V and 7 bases from J, with 12 bases between. The CDR3 loop is CASSQDPIGSEKLFF. In DNA form, the CDR3 reads TGCGCCAGCAGCCAAGATCCCATTGGGAGTGAAAAACTGTTTTTT.

This rearrangement joins TRBV7-8 to TRBJ2-5, with D possibly being TRBD1 (6 bases). V was trimmed by 6 bases and J by 1 base, leaving 15 bases between them. CDR1 is SGHVS and CDR2 is FQNEAQ in the germline V gene. The CDR3 is made up of 15 amino acids. CDR3 sequence (DNA): TGTGCCAGCAGAACCATGGGACAAATCCAAGAGACCCAGTACTTC. Residues: CASRTMGQIQETQYF. Based on the CDR3 plus reference TRBV7-8 and TRBJ2-5, the full variable domain is GAGVSQSPRYKVAKRGQDVALRCDPISGHVSLFWYQQALGQGPEFLTYFQNEAQLDKSGLPSDRFFAERPEGSVSTLKIQRTQQEDSAVYLCASRTMGQIQETQYFGPGTRLLVL.

This clonotype has a handful of counts. This chain links TRBV4-3 with TRBJ1-2; tentative D call: TRBD1 (5 bases). This CDR3 spans 16 amino acids. The germline V gene has CDR1 LGHNA and CDR2 YSLEER. The ends were cut back, 0 bases at V and 4 bases at J, with 15 bases in the middle. The CDR3 DNA reads TGCGCCAGCAGCCAAGATCTGGCCAGTAGGGGCTATGGCTACACCTTC. This sequence encodes CASSQDLASRGYGYTF.

This chain joins TRBV7-9 and TRBJ2-5, with D perhaps matching TRBD1 or TRBD2 (6 bases each). The end of the DNA fits TRBJ2-1 better, so the J call may be wrong. Germline CDR1 is SEHNR and CDR2 is FQNEAQ (reference sequence). CDR3 size: 13 residues. The CDR3 region has the DNA TGTGCCAGCATCGATACGGGGGCCAATGAGCAGTTCTTC. This gives the protein CASIDTGANEQFF.

The J gene is TRBJ2-3, the V gene TRBV10-3; 13 nucleotides align to TRBD2. CDR3 length: 14 residues. V was pared by 11 bases and J by 2 bases, with 4 bases of the junction left unmatched. CDR1 and CDR2 from the germline V gene are ENHRY and SYGVKD. In DNA, the CDR3 is TGTGCCTCTGGACTAGCGGGAGACACAGATACGCAGTATTTT. It encodes CASGLAGDTDTQYF.

The sample holds a few counts of this clonotype. V usage is TRBV29-1 and J usage is TRBJ1-2, with D hard to call. The CDR3 covers 11 residues. V was clipped by 6 bases and J by 8 bases, with 13 bases between them. CDR1 SQVTM and CDR2 ANQGSEA come from the germline V gene. The CDR3 DNA reads TGCAGCGTAGAAACAAGGTTAGGCTACACCTTC. Translation gives CSVETRLGYTF.

The rearrangement uses TRBV27 and TRBJ2-1, with D unresolved. The V and J ends lost 5 bases and 8 bases respectively, with 19 bases between them. The length of the CDR3 is 15 residues. Germline loops: CDR1 MNHEY, CDR2 SMNVEV (reference sequence). CDR3 residues: CASSRPGWATDEQFF. The CDR3 DNA is TGTGCCAGCAGTCGGCCTGGATGGGCAACGGATGAGCAGTTCTTC.